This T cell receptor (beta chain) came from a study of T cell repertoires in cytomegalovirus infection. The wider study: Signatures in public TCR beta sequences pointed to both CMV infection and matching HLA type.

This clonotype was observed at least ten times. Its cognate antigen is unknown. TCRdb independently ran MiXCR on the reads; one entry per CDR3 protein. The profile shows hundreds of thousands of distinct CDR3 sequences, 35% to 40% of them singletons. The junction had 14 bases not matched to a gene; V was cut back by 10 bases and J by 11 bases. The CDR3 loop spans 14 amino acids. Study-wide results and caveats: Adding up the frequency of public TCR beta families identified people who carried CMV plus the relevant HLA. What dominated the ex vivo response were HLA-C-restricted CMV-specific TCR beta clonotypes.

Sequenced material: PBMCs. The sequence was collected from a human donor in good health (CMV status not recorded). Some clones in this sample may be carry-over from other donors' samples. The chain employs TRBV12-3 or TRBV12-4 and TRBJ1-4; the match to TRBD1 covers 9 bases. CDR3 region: CATRSGDRVHKLFF. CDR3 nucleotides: TGTGCCACCAGAAGTGGGGACAGGGTCCATAAACTGTTTTTT.